Described below is a single TCR beta chain sequence and its context. Ten or more counts support this clonotype. It has no known antigen specificity. No much larger clonotype is one base removed from it; base qualities were not supplied. Amplification of TCR beta CDR3 regions was carried out from RNA transcripts. The TCR CDR3 was subjected to a first round of RT-PCR using the HTBI primer set and the Qiagen OneStep RT-PCR kit. The libraries were constructed in a second round of multiplex PCR and then size-selected and purified. The libraries were sequenced on an Illumina HiSeq2000 using paired-end 100 bp reads. The published analysis was carried out like this. Raw data were processed with SOAPnuke, discarding reads with adapters, uncalled bases, mean Phred below 15, or no exact constant-primer or identifier match. High-quality paired reads were merged using COPE v1.2.5, and each unique nucleotide sequence was defined as a clonotype. MiTCR v1.1 was used to align clonotypes to the IMGT TRBV, TRBD and TRBJ reference segments. The analysis was restricted to V-J combinations with a frequency above 0.0001, which together covered 98% to 99.2% of the repertoires. A TCS score was defined as the ratio of F50 (clonal expansion) to E x V (chaos), with BLOSUM62-based TCRdist applied between CDR3 peptides within each V-J. Welch's t-statistics and random forest reduced just over 500 V-J features to roughly 13, which were used in a naive Bayes classifier (R e1071). The Morisita-Horn index was used to measure how similar the thyroid and blood repertoires were. The public reads were run again by TCRdb, first through fastp at Q25 and then through MiXCR, and only productive beta chains were kept. Each entry is one CDR3 protein sequence, shown with its most common DNA and genes. TCRdb, rather than the study authors, made the V and J calls. The sample data list a few hundred thousand distinct CDR3 sequences, and about 43% of these were observed just once. The ten largest make up 7.5% to 8.5% of the sample.

Including the terminal cysteine and phenylalanine, the CDR3 comprises 18 residues. Just the 54-base CDR3 DNA is kept, in frame starting at base 1. V is trimmed back by 4 bases and J by 5 bases, and the junction contains 15 bases that no gene match accounts for. The sample originates from a study of T cells in Graves' hyperthyroidism and ophthalmopathy (dated 2019 in TCRdb). Looking at the study overall: TCR V-J signatures able to tell the groups apart were searched for in a discovery cohort of around 95 patients, of whom more than 40 had Graves' ophthalmopathy and roughly 58 had stable Graves' hyperthyroidism. Whether ophthalmopathy could be predicted prospectively was tested in an independent validation cohort made up of under 20 hyperthyroidism patients plus 17 patients who later progressed to ophthalmopathy. For training and testing, the 100 or so patients in the discovery cohort were randomly divided in a 7:3 ratio. Thyroid tissue and blood T-cell repertoires from six or seven Graves' hyperthyroidism patients were also compared in the study. After blood sampling, hyperthyroidism patients were treated with methimazole at a starting dose of 30 mg daily, and ophthalmopathy patients were treated with high-dose intravenous methylprednisolone. The paper reports TCR Vbeta CDR3 sequencing of about 140 peripheral blood samples: under 45 ophthalmopathy, approximately 74 hyperthyroidism and 17 progressor patients. What the study reported, not specific to this receptor: In validation, the model predicted progression to ophthalmopathy with roughly 70% sensitivity and approximately 74% specificity, a median of 6.5 months before onset. A 13 V-J signature model separated ophthalmopathy from stable hyperthyroidism, with around 90% sensitivity and 81% to 82% specificity in cross-validation and 80%/75% in testing. No statistical method was used to fix the sample size in advance, and group allocation was not hidden from the investigators. Most expanded thyroid clonotypes (frequency above 0.001) were also found in blood, which suggests that blood repertoires may mirror thyroid immune responses.

Graves' hyperthyroidism was defined as stable when no progression to ophthalmopathy occurred over 18 months of follow-up. The hyperthyroidism patients were between 18 and 65 years old and newly diagnosed, with a disease duration of less than 2 months. Patients with uncontrolled infections, other autoimmune diseases, pregnancy or lactation were excluded. Diagnoses were based on clinical symptoms, serum thyroxine and TRAb, thyroid ultrasound and orbital computed tomography. Total RNA was extracted with Trizol reagent, and quality was checked on an Agilent 2100 Bioanalyzer. Sample: peripheral blood or thyroid tissue (not recorded which). The TCR comes from a woman aged 18-30 years with Graves' hyperthyroidism. The sequence links TRBV12-3 or TRBV12-4 to TRBJ2-5, with 11 central nucleotides matching TRBD2. The nucleotides are TGTGCCAGCAGTTCCTCGACTAGCGGGGCTTTCTGGGCGGAGACCCAGTACTTC. This gives the protein CASSSSTSGAFWAETQYF.